This T cell receptor beta chain was sequenced for a study of T cells in Graves' hyperthyroidism and ophthalmopathy. It was RNA transcripts that yielded the amplified TCR beta CDR3 regions. An initial round of RT-PCR targeting the TCR CDR3 relied on the HTBI primer set. TCRdb itself ran the multiplex PCR reads through MiXCR, one entry per CDR3 protein. The repertoire holds 450,000 to 650,000 distinct CDR3 sequences, with around 20% as singletons. V shed 4 bases and J shed 3 bases, with 10 bases lying between them. Germline V gives CDR1 SQVTM, CDR2 ANQGSEA. The CDR3 totals 12 residues. General study findings and limits: Researchers found most expanded thyroid clonotypes above 0.001 in blood as well. Model predictions of ophthalmopathy came a median around 6.5 months before onset.

This clonotype was observed many times. The antigen is not known. The gene calls are TRBV29-1 and TRBJ2-7; D is unclear. The sequenced material came from blood. The TCR was taken from a man younger than 35 with Graves' hyperthyroidism. CDR3 residues: CSVVQAGYEQYF. The DNA of the CDR3 is TGCAGCGTTGTCCAAGCAGGCTACGAGCAGTACTTC.